One and the same sample provided the 16 T cell receptor beta chains below, sequenced in a study of radiation and T cells in renal cell carcinoma. Time point defined: baseline pretreatment blood. Regarding treatment: 15 Gy SBRT to primary tumor, nephrectomy 4 weeks later. Sequenced by immunoSEQ multiplex PCR; TCRdb stores in-frame clones only, minus some. Here the sample spans around 160,000 clones, less than 90% being singletons. Here the sequenced sample was blood, taken from a patient whose treatment included radiotherapy and nephrectomy. These receptors originate from a woman in her seventies with renal cell carcinoma.

This sequence joins TRBV4-1 and TRBJ1-1; unclear D gene. This CDR3 contains 14 residues. Germline V gives CDR1 MGHRA, CDR2 YSYEKL. The V gene lost 4 bases and the J gene lost 0 bases, with 9 bases spanning the gap. Here the CDR3 reads CASSRGRLNTEAFF. The CDR3 region has the DNA TGCGCCAGCAGCCGAGGACGGCTGAACACTGAAGCTTTCTTT.

This chain uses TRBV6-6 with TRBJ1-6; 8 bases line up with TRBD1. The CDR3 spans 14 residues. Germline loops: CDR1 MNHNY, CDR2 SVGAGI (reference sequence). Trimming cost V 6 bases and J 7 bases; bases outside gene matches: 5. The CDR3: CASRLGQVNSPLHF. The CDR3 nucleotides read TGTGCCAGCAGGCTGGGACAGGTGAATTCACCCCTCCACTTT.

The chain couples TRBV30 to TRBJ1-1, with D possibly matching TRBD1 (6 bases). V was clipped by 3 bases and J by 0 bases, with 11 bases between them. The CDR3 covers 14 residues. CDR1 and CDR2 from the germline V gene are GTSNPN and SVGIG (reference sequence). CDR3 sequence: CAWSEGGLNTEAFF. The CDR3 nucleotides read TGTGCCTGGAGCGAGGGGGGATTGAACACTGAAGCTTTCTTT.

The chain links TRBV6-5 to TRBJ1-1, with 9 bases matching TRBD1. There are 13 residues in the CDR3. V trimming: 8 bases; J trimming: 11 bases; junction bases outside the gene matches: 12. In germline, CDR1 is MNHEY, CDR2 SVGAGI. The CDR3 reads CASYEGTGRTAFF. In DNA form, the CDR3 reads TGTGCCAGCTACGAGGGGACAGGGCGAACGGCTTTCTTT.

This clone appeared a single time. The chain links TRBV19 to TRBJ1-2; D remains ambiguous. The CDR3 loop spans 15 amino acids. Trimming stripped 5 bases from V and 0 bases from J, with 13 bases between. Germline V gives CDR1 LNHDA, CDR2 SQIVND (reference sequence). This chain's CDR3 is CASSSEGSANYGYTF. The CDR3 nucleotides are TGTGCCAGTAGTTCAGAGGGCTCAGCTAACTATGGCTACACCTTC. The full variable domain, rest sourced from reference TRBV19 and TRBJ1-2, is DGGITQSPKYLFRKEGQNVTLSCEQNLNHDAMYWYRQDPGQGLRLIYYSQIVNDFQKGDIAEGYSVSREKKESFPLTVTSAQKNPTAFYLCASSSEGSANYGYTFGSGTRLTVV.

The chain employs TRBV2 and TRBJ1-1; D possibly corresponds to TRBD1 (5 bases). This CDR3 spans 14 amino acids. From germline, CDR1 is SNHLY and CDR2 FYNNEI. Trimming shortened V by 4 bases and J by 2 bases, and 11 bases separated the two germline ends. The CDR3 protein is CASSAGHTNTEAFF. In nucleotides, the CDR3 is TGTGCCAGCAGTGCCGGACACACTAACACTGAAGCTTTCTTT.

In DNA form, the CDR3 reads TGTGCCAGCAGTTTATCGCCGTCTTGGAACACCGGGGAGCTGTTTTTT. This codes for CASSLSPSWNTGELFF. The gene calls are TRBV27 and TRBJ2-2, with D hard to call. V lost 0 bases to trimming and J lost 1 base, with 9 bases between them. The germline V gene has CDR1 MNHEY and CDR2 SMNVEV (reference sequence). The CDR3 runs 16 residues.

For the CDR3, the DNA is TGTGCCAGCAGCTGGGGGGGCCCCTACAATGAGCAGTTCTTC. Translating it yields CASSWGGPYNEQFF. V and J are TRBV5-4 and TRBJ2-1; TRBD2 might be the D (7 bases). V was clipped by 3 bases and J by 2 bases, with 9 bases between them. The CDR3 has 14 residues. Germline CDR1 and CDR2: SGHNT and YYREEE (reference sequence).

The V gene is TRBV5-6, the J gene TRBJ1-2; 9 nucleotides align to TRBD1. Germline values: CDR1 SGHDT, CDR2 YYEEEE. The V and J ends lost 6 bases and 6 bases, in that order; junction bases with no gene match: 12. CDR3 length: 15 amino acids. In nucleotides, the CDR3 is TGTGCCAGCACCAAGGGACAGGGATTGGCAGATGGCTACACCTTC. Translated: CASTKGQGLADGYTF.

The V call is TRBV7-8, the J call TRBJ1-1; D may be TRBD1 (6 bases). Trimming pared 3 bases from V and 3 bases from J, leaving 11 bases between. This CDR3 is 14 amino acids long. In germline, CDR1 is SGHVS, CDR2 FQNEAQ. CDR3 region: CASSLFYRDTEAFF. The CDR3 region has the DNA TGTGCCAGCAGCTTGTTCTACAGGGACACTGAAGCTTTCTTT.

The rearrangement joins TRBV29-1 to TRBJ1-1, with a weak D call TRBD1 (5 bases). Germline CDR1 and CDR2: SQVTM and ANQGSEA. V lost 2 bases and J lost 5, with 9 bases in between. The CDR3 has 12 residues. CDR3 in amino acids: CSVERGGTEAFF. CDR3 sequence (DNA): TGCAGCGTTGAACGGGGGGGAACTGAAGCTTTCTTT.

This chain joins TRBV5-1 and TRBJ2-2; 8 positions agree with TRBD1. Germline V gene lookup returns CDR1 SGHRS and CDR2 YFSETQ. The V and J ends lost 3 bases and 4 bases, in that order; junction bases with no gene match: 5. CDR3 size: 15 residues. The CDR3 region is CASSYGTGPTGELFF. The DNA for the CDR3 is TGCGCCAGCAGCTACGGGACAGGTCCCACCGGGGAGCTGTTTTTT.

This clone was picked up one time. The J gene is TRBJ1-2, the V gene TRBV28, with D tentatively TRBD1 (5 bases). The germline V and J ends were trimmed by 7 bases and 2 bases, with 11 bases remaining between them. The CDR3 consists of 13 residues. Germline CDR1 reads MDHEN; CDR2 reads SYDVKM. The CDR3 here is CASMGQNNYGYTF. CDR3 in DNA: TGTGCCAGCATGGGGCAGAACAACTATGGCTACACCTTC.

This chain connects TRBV22-1 to TRBJ1-6; the table's D call, TRBD1, has no DNA check behind it. TRBV22-1 is designated a pseudogene. The CDR3 is made up of 18 amino acids. The DNA for the CDR3 is TGTCCTGGGAGCGCCATAAGAGACAGGCCGCAGTATAATTCACCCCTCCACTTT. Amino acid sequence: CPGSAIRDRPQYNSPLHF.

The rearrangement uses TRBV9 and TRBJ2-5; D possibly matches TRBD1 or TRBD2 (5 bases each). The CDR3 runs 13 residues. The ends were cut back, 1 base at V and 5 bases at J, with 9 bases in the middle. CDR1 SGDLS and CDR2 YYNGEE come from the germline V gene. CDR3: CASSVTGAETQYF. In DNA, the CDR3 is TGTGCCAGCAGCGTAACCGGGGCGGAGACCCAGTACTTC.

The chain recombines TRBV11-3 with TRBJ2-2, with no clear D. V lost 1 base and J lost 4, with 7 bases in between. From germline, CDR1 is SGHNT and CDR2 YENEEA. The CDR3 is 14 residues long. DNA for the CDR3: TGTGCCAGCAGCTTAGGTACGCTCACCGGGGAGCTGTTTTTT. Protein product: CASSLGTLTGELFF.